The 18 T cell receptor beta chains below were found in one sample sequenced in a study of Ad26.COV2.S vaccination and SARS-CoV-2 variants. Specified treatment: about 20 received Ad26.COV2.S at low or high dose, single or two shots; about 5 received placebo; per-sample allocation not given. Sampling took place 63 days after the first vaccine or placebo injection. Clones were sequenced by immunoSEQ multiplex PCR, and TCRdb holds only the in-frame ones, with some missing. The sample has 290,000 or so clones; over 75% are singletons. Source: peripheral blood, taken in a trial of Ad26.COV2.S vaccine versus placebo. These receptors were taken from a person aged 18-60 years who received the Ad26.COV2.S COVID-19 vaccine or a placebo.

This clone was detected only a few times. The chain links TRBV10-3 to TRBJ1-1, with 7 bases lining up with TRBD1. The V gene end was trimmed by 0 bases and the J gene end by 5 bases; junction bases not matched to a gene: 6. The CDR3 has 15 amino acids. Per the germline V gene, CDR1 is ENHRY and CDR2 is SYGVKD. CDR3 region: CAISESRGLLTEAFF. The CDR3 DNA is TGTGCCATCAGTGAGTCGAGGGGGCTACTAACTGAAGCTTTCTTT.

The J gene is TRBJ1-5, the V gene TRBV19; D remains ambiguous. The CDR3 consists of 16 residues. Germline lookup yields CDR1 LNHDA and CDR2 SQIVND (reference sequence). With 4 bases removed from V and 4 bases from J, the gap between germline ends came to 17 bases. CDR3 sequence: CASSNPGGADNQPQHF. CDR3 sequence (DNA): TGTGCCAGTAGTAATCCCGGTGGAGCAGATAATCAGCCCCAGCATTTT.

The V gene is TRBV12-3 or TRBV12-4, the J gene TRBJ2-3; D is undetermined. CDR3 length equals 13 residues. V dropped 6 bases and J dropped 1 base, with 8 bases sitting between them. The CDR3 sequence is CASSLRGTDTQYF. As DNA, the CDR3 is TGTGCCAGCAGCCTACGAGGCACAGATACGCAGTATTTT.

This clone has a single count. The CDR3 protein is CASSLTGFDGYTF. The CDR3 DNA reads as TGTGCCAGCAGCTTAACTGGGTTCGATGGCTACACCTTC. The genes are TRBV7-2 and TRBJ1-2; unclear D gene. Trimming pared 2 bases from V and 6 bases from J, leaving 10 bases between. CDR3 length: 13 residues. Germline-derived CDR1 and CDR2 are SGHTA and FQGNSA.

This clone appeared a few times. The chain joins TRBV2 to TRBJ2-7, with D unclear. V lost 6 bases and J 6 bases, leaving 12 bases between the germline ends. The CDR3 consists of 12 residues. CDR1 SNHLY and CDR2 FYNNEI come from the germline V gene. In nucleotides, the CDR3 is TGTGCCAGCAGCTACGCCCCGGTCGAGCAGTACTTC. Residues: CASSYAPVEQYF. Drawing the rest from reference TRBV2 and TRBJ2-7, the complete variable domain is EPEVTQTPSHQVTQMGQEVILRCVPISNHLYFYWYRQILGQKVEFLVSFYNNEISEKSEIFDDQFSVERPDGSNFTLKIRSTKLEDSAMYFCASSYAPVEQYFGPGTRLTVT.

The chain uses TRBV5-1 and TRBJ1-4; D is ambiguous. This CDR3 comprises 15 residues. Trimming left V 1 base short and J 8 bases short, with 15 bases between. The germline CDR1 and CDR2 sequences are SGHRS and YFSETQ. The CDR3 nucleotides are TGCGCCAGCAGCTTGAGTAGCCGGGGTGGCGAAAAACTGTTTTTT. Encoded protein: CASSLSSRGGEKLFF.

The V gene is TRBV6-6, the J gene TRBJ1-1; D uncertain. This CDR3 is 14 amino acids long. Trimming left V 4 bases short and J 11 bases short, with 20 bases between. Germline assignment: CDR1 MNHNY and CDR2 SVGAGI (reference sequence). The CDR3 DNA is TGTGCCAGCAGTTTCGCTAGTGGTTCCAACTTGGCTTTCTTT. This gives the protein CASSFASGSNLAFF.

The J gene is TRBJ2-7, the V gene TRBV7-3; D perhaps matches TRBD2 (6 bases). Germline CDR1 and CDR2: SGHTA and FQGTGA. The CDR3 is made up of 13 amino acids. V lost 2 bases and J 3 bases, leaving 8 bases between the germline ends. In DNA form, the CDR3 reads TGTGCCAGCAGCTTAGGGAGGAACTACGAGCAGTACTTC. Translation: CASSLGRNYEQYF.

J is TRBJ2-2 and V is TRBV2; D perhaps matches TRBD1 (6 bases). Germline-derived CDR1 and CDR2 are SNHLY and FYNNEI. CDR3 length equals 14 residues. The V and J ends lost 9 bases and 6 bases respectively, with 17 bases between them. CDR3 residues: CARGAERRAGELFF. CDR3 bases: TGTGCCAGGGGGGCAGAACGTAGGGCCGGGGAGCTGTTTTTT.

The chain carries TRBV29-1 and TRBJ1-2; TRBD1 agrees at 9 bases. CDR3 length: 15 amino acids. CDR1 and CDR2 from the germline V gene are SQVTM and ANQGSEA. Trimming cost V 5 bases and J 5 bases; bases outside gene matches: 12. CDR3 amino acids: CSVKAPDRGSYGYTF. CDR3 nucleotides: TGCAGCGTTAAAGCCCCCGACAGGGGGTCGTATGGCTACACCTTC.

The chain uses TRBV5-1 and TRBJ2-4, with D maybe TRBD2 (6 bases). This CDR3 spans 18 amino acids. The germline V and J ends were trimmed by 4 bases and 1 base, with 21 bases remaining between them. Germline loops: CDR1 SGHRS, CDR2 YFSETQ. The CDR3 coding sequence is TGCGCCAGCAGCAAGACCGGGAGTCCCATCAGGGCCAAAAACATTCAGTACTTC. Encoded protein: CASSKTGSPIRAKNIQYF.

This rearrangement joins TRBV6-5 to TRBJ2-7; D ambiguous. CDR3 length: 13 residues. Deletions cut 8 bases from V and 0 bases from J, with 11 bases between. Germline CDR1 and CDR2: MNHEY and SVGAGI. The chain's CDR3 is CASRGFNSYEQYF. The CDR3 DNA sequence: TGTGCCAGCCGAGGCTTCAACTCCTACGAGCAGTACTTC.

This rearrangement joins TRBV2 to TRBJ2-5, with TRBD2 matching over 7 bases. Losses at the gene ends were 6 bases for V and 5 bases for J; bases not matched to a gene: 12. Germline CDR1 is SNHLY and CDR2 is FYNNEI. The CDR3 consists of 15 residues. CDR3 DNA sequence: TGTGCCAGCAGCGGGGGAGGGTCTTTGTGGGAGACCCAGTACTTC. Amino acid sequence: CASSGGGSLWETQYF.

The chain is built from TRBV6-5 and TRBJ2-1; no reliable D call. Germline-derived CDR1 and CDR2 are MNHEY and SVGAGI. This CDR3 has 13 residues. V lost 3 bases and J lost 5, with 8 bases in between. CDR3 residues: CASSYLGNNEQFF. In DNA, the CDR3 is TGTGCCAGCAGTTATTTAGGGAACAATGAGCAGTTCTTC.

The genes are TRBV6-5 and TRBJ1-1, with 9 positions matching TRBD1. This CDR3 is 15 amino acids long. The J segment lost 7 bases and the V segment lost 8 bases, leaving 14 bases of the junction unmatched. Germline values: CDR1 MNHEY, CDR2 SVGAGI. CDR3 bases: TGTGCCAGCCGAGACCCGGGACAGGGAAAGGATGAAGCTTTCTTT. It translates to CASRDPGQGKDEAFF.

The rearrangement joins TRBV3-1 (or the pseudogene TRBV3-2) to TRBJ2-7; TRBD1 matches at 7 bases. This CDR3 region has 15 residues. Germline trimming cut 1 base from V and 3 bases from J; bases unmatched to any gene: 6. Germline V gives CDR1 LGHDT, CDR2 YNNKEL (reference sequence). This CDR3 reads CASSQGNRGNYEQYF. The CDR3, as DNA: TGTGCCAGCAGCCAAGGGAACAGGGGAAACTACGAGCAGTACTTC.

The chain combines TRBV11-3 with TRBJ2-1, with 10 bases that match TRBD2. The germline V gene encodes CDR1 SGHNT and CDR2 YENEEA. The CDR3 has 18 residues. V lost 2 bases, J lost 9 bases, and 16 bases stayed unmatched. Here the CDR3 DNA reads TGTGCCAGCAGCTTAAAGAACCTCAGCGGGAGGGCCGATAGTGAGCAGTTCTTC. It specifies CASSLKNLSGRADSEQFF.

The chain employs TRBV6-1 and TRBJ1-6; no clear D. The V gene's germline CDR1 is MNHNS and CDR2 SASEGT. The CDR3 has 13 residues. V was cut by 3 bases and J by 13 bases, with 13 bases left in between. Here the CDR3 reads CASSESAVRPLHF. The CDR3 coding sequence is TGTGCCAGCAGTGAGTCCGCAGTGAGGCCCCTCCACTTT.